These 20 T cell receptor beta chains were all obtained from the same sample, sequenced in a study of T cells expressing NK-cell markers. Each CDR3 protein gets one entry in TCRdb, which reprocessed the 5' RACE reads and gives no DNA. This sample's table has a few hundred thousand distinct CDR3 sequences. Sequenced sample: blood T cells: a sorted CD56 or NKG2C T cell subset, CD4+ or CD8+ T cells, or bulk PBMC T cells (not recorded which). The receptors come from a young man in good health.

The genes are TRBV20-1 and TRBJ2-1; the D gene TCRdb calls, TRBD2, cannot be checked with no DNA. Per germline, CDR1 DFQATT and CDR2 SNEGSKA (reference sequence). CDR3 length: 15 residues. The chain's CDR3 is CSARDLLEGQEEQFF.

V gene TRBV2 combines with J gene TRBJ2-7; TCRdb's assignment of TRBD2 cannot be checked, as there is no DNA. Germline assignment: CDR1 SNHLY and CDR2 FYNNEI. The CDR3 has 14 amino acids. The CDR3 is CASIPGLGLYEQYF.

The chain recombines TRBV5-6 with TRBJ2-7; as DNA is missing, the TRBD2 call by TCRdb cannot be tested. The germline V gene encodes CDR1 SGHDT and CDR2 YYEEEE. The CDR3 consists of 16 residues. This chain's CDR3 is CASQSRGLAVSYEQYF. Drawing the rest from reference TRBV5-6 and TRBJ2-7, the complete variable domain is DAGVTQSPTHLIKTRGQQVTLRCSPKSGHDTVSWYQQALGQGPQFIFQYYEEEERQRGNFPDRFSGHQFPNYSSELNVNALLLGDSALYLCASQSRGLAVSYEQYFGPGTRLTVT.

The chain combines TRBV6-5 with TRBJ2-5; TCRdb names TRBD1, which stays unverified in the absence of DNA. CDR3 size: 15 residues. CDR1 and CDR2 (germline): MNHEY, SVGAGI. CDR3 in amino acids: CASSYGRGGQETQYF.

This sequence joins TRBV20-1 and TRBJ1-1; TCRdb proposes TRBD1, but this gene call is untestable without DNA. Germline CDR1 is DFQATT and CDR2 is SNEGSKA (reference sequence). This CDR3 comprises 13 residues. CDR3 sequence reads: CSARRTPGTEAFF.

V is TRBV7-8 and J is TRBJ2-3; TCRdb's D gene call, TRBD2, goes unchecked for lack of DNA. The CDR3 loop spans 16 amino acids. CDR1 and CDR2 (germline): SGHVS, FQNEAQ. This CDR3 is CASNKVGGGLGDTQYF.

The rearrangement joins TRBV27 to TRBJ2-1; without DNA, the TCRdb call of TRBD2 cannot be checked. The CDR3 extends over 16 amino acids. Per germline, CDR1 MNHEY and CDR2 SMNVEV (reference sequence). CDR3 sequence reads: CASSYLSTGVNYEQFF.

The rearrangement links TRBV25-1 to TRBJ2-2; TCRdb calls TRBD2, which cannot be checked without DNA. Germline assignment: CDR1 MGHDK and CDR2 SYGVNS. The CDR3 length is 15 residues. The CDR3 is CASSDLASDTGELFF.

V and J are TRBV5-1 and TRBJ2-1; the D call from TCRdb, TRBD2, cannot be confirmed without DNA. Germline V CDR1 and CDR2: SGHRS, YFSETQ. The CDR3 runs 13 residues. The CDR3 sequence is CASSSTSGHEQFF. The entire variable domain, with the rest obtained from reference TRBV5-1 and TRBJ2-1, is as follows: KAGVTQTPRYLIKTRGQQVTLSCSPISGHRSVSWYQQTPGQGLQFLFEYFSETQRNKGNFPGRFSGRQFSNSRSEMNVSTLELGDSALYLCASSSTSGHEQFFGPGTRLTVL.

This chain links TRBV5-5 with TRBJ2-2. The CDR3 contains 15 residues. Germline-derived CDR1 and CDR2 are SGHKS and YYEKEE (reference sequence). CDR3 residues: CASSWGRTPTGELFF.

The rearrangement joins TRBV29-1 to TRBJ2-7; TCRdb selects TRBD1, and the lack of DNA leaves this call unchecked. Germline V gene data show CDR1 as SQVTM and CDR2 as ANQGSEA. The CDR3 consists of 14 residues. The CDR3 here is CSVAGTENSYEQYF.

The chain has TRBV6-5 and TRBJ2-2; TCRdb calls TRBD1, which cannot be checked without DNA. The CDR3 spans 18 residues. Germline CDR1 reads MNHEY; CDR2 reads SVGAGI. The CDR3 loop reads CASSYSKAGGGNTGELFF.

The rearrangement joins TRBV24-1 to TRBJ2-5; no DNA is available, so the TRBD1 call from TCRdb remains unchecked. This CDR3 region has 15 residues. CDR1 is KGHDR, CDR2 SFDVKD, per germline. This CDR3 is CATSASTGTQETQYF.

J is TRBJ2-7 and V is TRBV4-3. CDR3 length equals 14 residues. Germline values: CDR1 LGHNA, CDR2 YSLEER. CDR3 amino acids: CASSQEVHIREQYF.

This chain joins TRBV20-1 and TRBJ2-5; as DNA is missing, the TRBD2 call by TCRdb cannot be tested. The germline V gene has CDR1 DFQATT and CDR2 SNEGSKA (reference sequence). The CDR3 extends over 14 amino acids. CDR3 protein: CSASPLAGVETQYF.

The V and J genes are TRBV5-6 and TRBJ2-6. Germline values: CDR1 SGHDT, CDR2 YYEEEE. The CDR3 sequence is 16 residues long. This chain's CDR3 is CASSLGGWYGANVLTF.

The CDR3: CRATPRNYNEQFF. This chain uses TRBV20-1 with TRBJ2-1; TCRdb calls TRBD2, which cannot be checked without DNA. The germline V gene encodes CDR1 DFQATT and CDR2 SNEGSKA (reference sequence). The CDR3 has 13 residues.

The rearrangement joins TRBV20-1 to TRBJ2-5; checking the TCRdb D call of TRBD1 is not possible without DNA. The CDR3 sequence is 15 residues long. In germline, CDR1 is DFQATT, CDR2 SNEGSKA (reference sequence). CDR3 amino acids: CSARAGRGIKETQYF.

The CDR3 loop is CASSRGPRGEDTQYF. The rearrangement joins TRBV5-5 to TRBJ2-3; no DNA is available, so the TRBD2 call from TCRdb remains unchecked. The CDR3 runs to 15 residues. Per germline, CDR1 SGHKS and CDR2 YYEKEE (reference sequence).

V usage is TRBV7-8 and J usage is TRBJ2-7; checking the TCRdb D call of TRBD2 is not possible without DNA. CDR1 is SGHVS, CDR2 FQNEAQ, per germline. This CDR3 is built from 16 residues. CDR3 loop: CASSLGGLAGVREQYF.